This T cell receptor beta chain came from a study of blood T cell repertoires in COVID-19. About the research overall: Material from acute and convalescent COVID-19 was sourced from the United States, Italy and Spain. PBMCs, B-cell-depleted T cells, or T cells provided the cDNA or gDNA that made up the material.

Per the authors' pipeline: Amplification of reference gene primers provided the estimated nucleated cell counts. Method: immunoSEQ multiplex PCR; TCRdb's copy keeps in-frame clones and lacks some. The DNA was the basis for D and trimming; V, J and clone size are from that table. The table records about 98,000 clones, nearly 90% of them present only once. J gave up 4 bases and V 0 bases, and 4 bases lay outside the gene matches. From germline, CDR1 is SGHRS and CDR2 YFSETQ. This CDR3 has 14 residues. The chain employs TRBV5-1 and TRBJ2-7; 7 bases map to TRBD1. The sequence derives from a man aged 70 or older with acute or convalescent COVID-19. The sample consisted of peripheral blood. Here the CDR3 DNA reads TGCGCCAGCAGCTTGGCAGGGGGTAGTTACGAGCAGTACTTC. Translated: CASSLAGGSYEQYF. Variable domain in full (rest from reference TRBV5-1 and TRBJ2-7): KAGVTQTPRYLIKTRGQQVTLSCSPISGHRSVSWYQQTPGQGLQFLFEYFSETQRNKGNFPGRFSGRQFSNSRSEMNVSTLELGDSALYLCASSLAGGSYEQYFGPGTRLTVT.